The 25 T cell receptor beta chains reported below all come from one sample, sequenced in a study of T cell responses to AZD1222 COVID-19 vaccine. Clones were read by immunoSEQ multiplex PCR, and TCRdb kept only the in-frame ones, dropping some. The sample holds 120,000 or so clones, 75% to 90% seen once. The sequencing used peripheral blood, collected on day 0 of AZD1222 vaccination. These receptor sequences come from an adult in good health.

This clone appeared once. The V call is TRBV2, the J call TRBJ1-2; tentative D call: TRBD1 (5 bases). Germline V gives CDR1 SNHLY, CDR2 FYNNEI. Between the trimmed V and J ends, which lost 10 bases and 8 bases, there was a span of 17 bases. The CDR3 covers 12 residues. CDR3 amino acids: CATTVVRGGYTF. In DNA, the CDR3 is TGTGCCACTACTGTGGTACGGGGCGGCTACACCTTC.

The CDR3 coding sequence is TGTGCCAGCAGCTTAGGGCCACAGGGTTATAATTCACCCCTCCACTTT. It yields the protein CASSLGPQGYNSPLHF. V is TRBV11-2 and J is TRBJ1-6, with D perhaps matching TRBD1 (6 bases). Trimming removed 1 base at V and 4 bases at J, with 11 bases between. Germline V gene data show CDR1 as SGHAT and CDR2 as FQNNGV. This CDR3 has 16 residues. Supplemented by reference TRBV11-2 and TRBJ1-6, the full variable domain reads EAGVAQSPRYKIIEKRQSVAFWCNPISGHATLYWYQQILGQGPKLLIQFQNNGVVDDSQLPKDRFSAERLKGVDSTLKIQPAKLEDSAVYLCASSLGPQGYNSPLHFGNGTRLTVT.

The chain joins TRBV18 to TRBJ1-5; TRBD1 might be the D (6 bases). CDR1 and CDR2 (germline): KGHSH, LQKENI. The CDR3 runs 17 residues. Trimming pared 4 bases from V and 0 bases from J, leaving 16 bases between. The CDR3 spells CASSLRETGNSNQPQHF. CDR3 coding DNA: TGTGCCAGCTCACTCCGGGAAACAGGGAATAGCAATCAGCCCCAGCATTTT.

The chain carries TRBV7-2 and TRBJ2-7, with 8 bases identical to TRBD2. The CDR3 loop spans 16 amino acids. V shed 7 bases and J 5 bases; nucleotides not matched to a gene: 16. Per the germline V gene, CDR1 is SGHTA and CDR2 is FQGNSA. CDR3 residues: CASNLRGAGDIDEQYF. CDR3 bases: TGTGCCAGCAACCTGCGAGGAGCGGGAGATATCGACGAGCAGTACTTC.

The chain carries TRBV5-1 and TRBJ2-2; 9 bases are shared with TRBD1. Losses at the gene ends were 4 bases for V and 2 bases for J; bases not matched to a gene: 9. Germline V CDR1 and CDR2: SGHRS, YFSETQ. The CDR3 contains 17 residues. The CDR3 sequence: CASSLESGQGNTGELFF. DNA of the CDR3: TGCGCCAGCAGCCTGGAATCGGGACAGGGAAACACCGGGGAGCTGTTTTTT.

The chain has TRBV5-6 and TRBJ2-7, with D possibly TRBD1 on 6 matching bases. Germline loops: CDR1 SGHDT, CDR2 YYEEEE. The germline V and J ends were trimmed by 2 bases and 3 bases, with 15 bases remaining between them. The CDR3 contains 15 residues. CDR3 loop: CASSFIQGLLYEQYF. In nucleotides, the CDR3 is TGTGCCAGCAGCTTCATACAGGGTTTACTCTACGAGCAGTACTTC.

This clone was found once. CDR3 loop: CAISPDRLRGYTF. The CDR3 bases are TGTGCCATCAGTCCAGACAGATTAAGGGGCTACACCTTC. V is TRBV10-3 and J is TRBJ1-2, with D tentatively TRBD1 (5 bases). CDR1 and CDR2 from the germline V gene are ENHRY and SYGVKD. The CDR3 is 13 residues long. Deletions cut 5 bases from V and 8 bases from J, with 15 bases between.

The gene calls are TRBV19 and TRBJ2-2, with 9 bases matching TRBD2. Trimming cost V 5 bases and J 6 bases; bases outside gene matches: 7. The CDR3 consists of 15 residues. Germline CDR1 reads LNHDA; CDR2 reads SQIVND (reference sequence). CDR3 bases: TGTGCCAGTAGTGCGGTAGCGGGAGAGGCCGGGGAGCTGTTTTTT. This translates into CASSAVAGEAGELFF.

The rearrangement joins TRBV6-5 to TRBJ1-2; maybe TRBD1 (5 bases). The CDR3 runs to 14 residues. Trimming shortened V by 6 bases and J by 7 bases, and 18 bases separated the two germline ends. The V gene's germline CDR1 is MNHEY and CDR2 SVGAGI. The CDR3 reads CASSRYQGNRGYTF. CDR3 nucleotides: TGTGCCAGCAGCCGTTACCAGGGAAATCGTGGCTACACCTTC.

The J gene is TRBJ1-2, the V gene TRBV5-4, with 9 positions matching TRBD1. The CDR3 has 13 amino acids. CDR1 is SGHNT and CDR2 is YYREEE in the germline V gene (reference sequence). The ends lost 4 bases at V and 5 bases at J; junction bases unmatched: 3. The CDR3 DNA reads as TGTGCCAGCAGCCCGGACAGGGGTTATGGCTACACCTTC. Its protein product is CASSPDRGYGYTF.

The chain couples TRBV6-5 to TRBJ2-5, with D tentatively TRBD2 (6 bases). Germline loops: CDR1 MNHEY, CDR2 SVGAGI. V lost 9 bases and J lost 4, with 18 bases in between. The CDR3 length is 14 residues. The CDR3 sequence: CASTWRGSGETQYF. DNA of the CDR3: TGTGCCAGTACCTGGCGGGGTTCGGGAGAGACCCAGTACTTC.

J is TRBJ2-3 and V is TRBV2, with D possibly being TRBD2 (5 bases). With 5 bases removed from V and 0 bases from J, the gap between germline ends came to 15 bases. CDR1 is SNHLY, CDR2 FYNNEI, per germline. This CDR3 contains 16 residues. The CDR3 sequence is CASSLDYSSSTDTQYF. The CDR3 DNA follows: TGTGCCAGCAGTCTCGACTATTCCTCTAGCACAGATACGCAGTATTTT.

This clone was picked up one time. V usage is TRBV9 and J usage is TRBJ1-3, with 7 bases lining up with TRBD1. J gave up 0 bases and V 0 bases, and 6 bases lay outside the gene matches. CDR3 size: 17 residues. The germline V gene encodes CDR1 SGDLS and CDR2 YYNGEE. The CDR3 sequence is CASSVDGGGHSGNTIYF. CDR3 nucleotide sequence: TGTGCCAGCAGCGTAGACGGAGGGGGCCACTCTGGAAACACCATATATTTT.

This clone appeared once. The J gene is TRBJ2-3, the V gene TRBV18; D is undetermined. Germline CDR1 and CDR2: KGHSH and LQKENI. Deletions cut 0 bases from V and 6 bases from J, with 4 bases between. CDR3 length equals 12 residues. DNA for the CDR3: TGTGCCAGCTCACCACCGGCGGATACGCAGTATTTT. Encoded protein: CASSPPADTQYF. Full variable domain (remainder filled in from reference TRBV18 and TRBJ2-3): NAGVMQNPRHLVRRRGQEARLRCSPMKGHSHVYWYRQLPEEGLKFMVYLQKENIIDESGMPKERFSAEFPKEGPSILRIQQVVRGDSAAYFCASSPPADTQYFGPGTRLTVL.

CDR3 DNA sequence: TGTGCCAGTAGAAAACCAGGGGCTGCCTATGGCTACACCTTC. It is translated as CASRKPGAAYGYTF. The rearrangement joins TRBV19 to TRBJ1-2, with D possibly TRBD1 on 6 matching bases. Germline V gene sequence: CDR1 LNHDA, CDR2 SQIVND (reference sequence). V lost 6 bases and J lost 4, with 15 bases in between. The CDR3 is made up of 14 amino acids.

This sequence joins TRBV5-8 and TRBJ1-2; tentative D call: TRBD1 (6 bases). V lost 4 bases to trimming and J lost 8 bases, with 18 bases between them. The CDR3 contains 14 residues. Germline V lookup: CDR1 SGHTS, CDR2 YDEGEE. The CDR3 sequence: CASSPGTRRRGYTF. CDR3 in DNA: TGTGCCAGCAGCCCCGGGACACGCCGGCGAGGCTACACCTTC.

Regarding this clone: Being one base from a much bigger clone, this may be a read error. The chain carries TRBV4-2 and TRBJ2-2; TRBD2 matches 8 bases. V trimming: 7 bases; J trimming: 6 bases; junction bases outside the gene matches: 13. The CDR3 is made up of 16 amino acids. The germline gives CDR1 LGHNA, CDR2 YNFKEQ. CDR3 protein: CASTHDRGGLSGELFF. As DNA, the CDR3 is TGTGCCAGCACCCACGACCGGGGGGGGTTGTCCGGGGAGCTGTTTTTT.

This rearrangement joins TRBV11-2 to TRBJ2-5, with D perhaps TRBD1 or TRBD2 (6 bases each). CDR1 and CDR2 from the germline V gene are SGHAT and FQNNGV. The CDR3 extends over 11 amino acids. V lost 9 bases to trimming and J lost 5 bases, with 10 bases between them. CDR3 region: CARGGLETQYF. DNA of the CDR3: TGTGCCAGGGGGGGCCTGGAGACCCAGTACTTC.

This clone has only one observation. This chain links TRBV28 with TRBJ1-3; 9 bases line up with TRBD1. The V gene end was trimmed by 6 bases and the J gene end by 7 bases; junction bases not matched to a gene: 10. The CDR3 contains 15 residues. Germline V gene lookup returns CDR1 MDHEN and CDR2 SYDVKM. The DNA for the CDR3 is TGTGCCAGCAGGTCGGAAGGACAGGGGTTGAACACCATATATTTT. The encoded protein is CASRSEGQGLNTIYF.

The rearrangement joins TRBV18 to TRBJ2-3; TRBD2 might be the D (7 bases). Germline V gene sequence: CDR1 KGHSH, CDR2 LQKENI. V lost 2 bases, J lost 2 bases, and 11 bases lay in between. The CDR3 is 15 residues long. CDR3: CASSPFGGLTDTQYF. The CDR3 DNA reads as TGTGCCAGCTCACCATTCGGGGGGCTCACAGATACGCAGTATTTT.

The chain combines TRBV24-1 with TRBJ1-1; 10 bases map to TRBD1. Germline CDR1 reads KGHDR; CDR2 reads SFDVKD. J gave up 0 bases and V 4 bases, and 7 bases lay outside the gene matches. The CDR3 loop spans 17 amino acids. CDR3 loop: CATSDRDRGRMNTEAFF. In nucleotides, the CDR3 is TGTGCCACCAGTGACCGAGACAGGGGGCGCATGAACACTGAAGCTTTCTTT.

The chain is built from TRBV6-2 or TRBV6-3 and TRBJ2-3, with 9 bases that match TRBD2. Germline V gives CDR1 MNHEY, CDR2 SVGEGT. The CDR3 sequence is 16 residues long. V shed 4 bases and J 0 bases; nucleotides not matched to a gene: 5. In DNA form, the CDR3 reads TGTGCCAGCAGTTTCCGGACTAGCGAAAGCACAGATACGCAGTATTTT. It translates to CASSFRTSESTDTQYF.

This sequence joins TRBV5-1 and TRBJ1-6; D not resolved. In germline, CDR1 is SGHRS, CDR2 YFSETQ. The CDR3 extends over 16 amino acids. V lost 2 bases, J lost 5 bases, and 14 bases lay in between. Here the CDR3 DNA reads TGCGCCAGCAGCTTTGACGACGGCCTGCATAATTCACCCCTCCACTTT. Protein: CASSFDDGLHNSPLHF.

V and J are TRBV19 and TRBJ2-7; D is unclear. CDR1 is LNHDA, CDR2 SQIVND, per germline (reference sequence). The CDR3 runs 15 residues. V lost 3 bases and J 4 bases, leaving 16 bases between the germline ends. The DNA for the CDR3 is TGTGCCAGTAGTATCGGCCAGGACGTCAGGTACGAGCAGTACTTC. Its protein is CASSIGQDVRYEQYF.

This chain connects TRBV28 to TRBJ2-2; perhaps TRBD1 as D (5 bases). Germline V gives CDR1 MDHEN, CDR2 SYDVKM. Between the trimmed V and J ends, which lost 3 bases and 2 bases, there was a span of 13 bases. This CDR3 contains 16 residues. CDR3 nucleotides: TGTGCCAGCAGTTTCGGGCAGGGCCTAAACACCGGGGAGCTGTTTTTT. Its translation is CASSFGQGLNTGELFF.